This TCR beta chain emerged from a study of blood T cell repertoires in COVID-19. In the study overall: Sample material is recorded as cDNA or gDNA derived from T cells, B-cell-depleted T cells, or PBMCs.

This CDR3 is built from 11 residues. As handled by the study authors: Estimates of nucleated cell counts were drawn from the amplification of reference gene primers. Method: immunoSEQ multiplex PCR; TCRdb's copy keeps in-frame clones and lacks some. The V and J calls and clone size are taken from that table; D and trimming were inferred from the DNA. The sample contains approximately 41,000 clones, around 86% of which appear only once. The TCR was taken from a man aged 50-59 years with active COVID-19. The chain recombines TRBV21-1 with TRBJ2-5; the D call in the table, TRBD1, was not verified against the DNA. TRBV21-1 is assigned pseudogene status. The specimen sequenced was peripheral blood. The CDR3 region is CASRHKETQYF. In nucleotides, the CDR3 is TGTGCCAGCAGACATAAAGAGACCCAGTACTTC.